This TCR beta chain stems from a study of glioma-infiltrating T cells. This clonotype was detected many times. The CDR3 has 14 residues. V dropped 5 bases and J dropped 3 bases, with 14 bases sitting between them. Germline V gives CDR1 MNHEY, CDR2 SVGEGT. The iRepertoire nested amplicon-rescue multiplex PCR amplified TCR alpha and beta CDR3s from RNA. A single record per CDR3 protein comes from TCRdb applying MiXCR to the multiplex PCR reads. The sample contains around 390,000 distinct CDR3 sequences, around 45% of which appear only once. This TCR came from a human donor with low-grade glioma or glioblastoma, undergoing nonglioma brain surgery, or in good health (not recorded which). Source material: glioma tissue, nonneoplastic brain tissue, or PBMCs (not recorded which). This chain uses TRBV6-2 or TRBV6-3 with TRBJ2-7; D unclear. The CDR3 DNA reads TGTGCCAGCAGTGCCAGCCTAGGGCGCTACGAGCAGTACTTC. Its translation is CASSASLGRYEQYF.